A selection of T cell receptor beta chains follows, all from one sample in a study of shared clonotypes between healthy human individuals. Clones were read by immunoSEQ multiplex PCR, and TCRdb kept only the in-frame ones, dropping some. Among around 2,000,000 clones listed, approximately 95% were seen once. Sequenced sample: naive CD4+ T cells sorted from blood. Receptors originate from a man aged 18-30 years in good health. Each CDR3 is given with its conserved first and last residue. Each record gives: V gene, D gene, clone size, J gene, CDR3 DNA, CDR3 protein. A D gene is named only where the DNA matches it firmly. Clone size is shown for a subset of rows, as once, few, many or a class of expanded clone.

TRBV11-2	-	-	TRBJ2-7	TGTGCCAGCAGCTTAGGTTGGGGGCCGACTAGCCCGTACGAGCAGTACTTC	CASSLGWGPTSPYEQYF
TRBV6-5	TRBD2	-	TRBJ2-1	TGTGCCAGCAGTAAACCGGGACTAGCGGGGGGGGAACTCTTC	CASSKPGLAGGELF
TRBV4-3	TRBD2	once	TRBJ2-4	TGCGCCAGCAGCCAAGATCGGGCGGACGGTAAGGAAATAGCGGGAGCCAAAAACATTCAGTACTTC	CASSQDRADGKEIAGAKNIQYF
TRBV7-9	-	-	TRBJ2-3	TGTGCCAGCAGCTACTTACTCAAACAGGGAACCACAGATACGCAGTATTTT	CASSYLLKQGTTDTQYF
TRBV11-2	-	-	TRBJ1-2	TGTGCCAGCAGCCCAGAGTTATTTGACAGAGCTAACTATGGCTACACCTTC	CASSPELFDRANYGYTF
TRBV5-1	-	-	TRBJ1-4	TGCGCCAGCAGCCTAGGGTTGAGGGAAAAACTGTTTTTT	CASSLGLREKLFF
TRBV28	TRBD1	-	TRBJ2-7	TGTGCCAGCAGTTTTTCCGACAGGGCCTACGAGCAGTACTTC	CASSFSDRAYEQYF
TRBV6-5	-	few	TRBJ2-7	TGTGCCAGCAGTTACGCCTATCCTTCTAAGTACGAGCAGTACTTC	CASSYAYPSKYEQYF
TRBV7-2	-	-	TRBJ2-7	TGTGCCAGCAGTTTTCCGAACTCCTACGAGCAGTACTTC	CASSFPNSYEQYF
TRBV9	-	-	TRBJ1-4	TGTGCCAGCAGCGTAGCGGACGGCGTTAATGAAAAACTGTTTTTT	CASSVADGVNEKLFF
TRBV7-9	TRBD1	-	TRBJ2-2	TGTGCCAGCAGCCGGGACAGGGAAGGCGGGGAGCTGTTTTTT	CASSRDREGGELFF
TRBV7-2	TRBD2	-	TRBJ2-7	TGTGCCAGCAGCTTGGCTCTAGCGGGAGTCAACGAGCAGTACTTC	CASSLALAGVNEQYF
TRBV5-1	-	-	TRBJ1-4	TGCGCCAGCAGCGTAGGGACGGTTAATAATGAAAAACTGTTTTTT	CASSVGTVNNEKLFF
TRBV11-3	TRBD2	-	TRBJ2-1	TGTGCCAGCAGCTTACGGGGGGGACTAGCGCATTACAATGAGCAGTTCTTC	CASSLRGGLAHYNEQFF
TRBV30	-	-	TRBJ2-1	TGTGCCTGGAACCTCCGAAATGAGCAGTTCTTC	CAWNLRNEQFF
TRBV5-4	-	-	TRBJ1-2	TGTGCCAGCAGCTTGCAAGGGTTACTCTATGGCTACACCTTC	CASSLQGLLYGYTF
TRBV6-5	-	-	TRBJ1-3	TGTGCCAGCACAAAGGCCAGCTCTGGAAACACCATATATTTT	CASTKASSGNTIYF
TRBV10-2	TRBD2	-	TRBJ2-5	TGCGCCAGCAGTGGACGGGAGGGCCGGGAGACCCAGTACTTC	CASSGREGRETQYF
TRBV6-5	-	-	TRBJ2-4	TGTGCCAGCAGCTCCCCCGGGACCAACATTCAGTACTTC	CASSSPGTNIQYF
TRBV14	-	-	TRBJ2-2	TGTGCCAGCACCAATACCGGGGAGCTGTTTTTT	CASTNTGELFF
TRBV7-9	TRBD1	-	TRBJ1-4	TGTGCCAGCAGCTTAAGGACAGGTGAAAAACTGTTTTTT	CASSLRTGEKLFF
TRBV4-3	-	-	TRBJ1-2	TGCGCCAGCAGCCAAGACCTATTGAGTACTAACTATGGCTACACCTTC	CASSQDLLSTNYGYTF
TRBV7-2	-	-	TRBJ1-5	TGTGCCAGCAGCCCGGACAGATTGAATCAGCCCCAGCATTTT	CASSPDRLNQPQHF